This is a list of T cell receptor beta chains from one sample in a study of cytomegalovirus exposure and HLA in healthy donors. Libraries were prepared by immunoSEQ multiplex PCR; TCRdb keeps only in-frame clonotypes and omits some of them. The sample has about 160,000 clones; around 96% are singletons. Sequencing was carried out using PBMCs. The receptors come from a woman younger than 30 in good health and CMV-seronegative. The CDR3 runs from the conserved cysteine through the conserved F or W. Each record gives: D gene, V gene, J gene, clone size, CDR3 protein, CDR3 DNA. The D gene is left open where the match is weak. Clone size is given for some rows only: seen once, a few or many times, or a class if the clone is expanded.

TRBD1	TRBV6-5	TRBJ1-2	.	CASSLTGIYGYTF	TGTGCCAGCAGCCTGACAGGGATCTATGGCTACACCTTC
TRBD1	TRBV19	TRBJ1-5	.	CASSIGQGSNQPQHF	TGTGCCAGTAGTATCGGACAGGGAAGCAATCAGCCCCAGCATTTT
TRBD1	TRBV13	TRBJ2-2	once	CASSLVRTGRTGELFF	TGTGCCAGCAGCTTAGTTCGGACAGGGAGAACCGGGGAGCTGTTTTTT
TRBD1	TRBV14	TRBJ2-3	.	CASSLTGQGISITDTQYF	TGTGCCAGCAGCCTTACCGGACAGGGAATATCGATCACAGATACGCAGTATTTT
.	TRBV14	TRBJ2-1	once	CASSGGGEQFF	TGTGCCAGCAGCGGGGGCGGTGAGCAGTTCTTC
.	TRBV20-1	TRBJ1-2	.	CSARQGYTF	TGCAGTGCTAGACAGGGCTACACCTTC
TRBD1	TRBV7-9	TRBJ2-3	.	CASSPPGGPQDTQYF	TGTGCCAGCAGCCCCCCAGGGGGTCCGCAAGATACGCAGTATTTT
.	TRBV2	TRBJ2-7	.	CASRSLRLSYEQYF	TGTGCCAGCAGATCTCTGCGGCTCTCCTACGAGCAGTACTTC
.	TRBV6-5	TRBJ1-4	.	CASSRGGQTGEKLFF	TGTGCCAGCAGTAGGGGAGGCCAGACGGGAGAAAAACTGTTTTTT
TRBD1	TRBV27	TRBJ1-6	once	CASSFTGGRSYNSPLHF	TGTGCCAGCAGTTTCACAGGGGGTCGGTCCTATAATTCACCCCTCCACTTT
.	TRBV6-5	TRBJ1-6	.	CASSYGTGDNSPLHF	TGTGCCAGCAGTTACGGAACAGGTGATAATTCACCCCTCCACTTT
.	TRBV27	TRBJ1-6	.	CASSFDSTGSYNSPLHF	TGTGCCAGCAGTTTCGACTCTACCGGCTCCTATAATTCACCCCTCCACTTT
TRBD1	TRBV7-9	TRBJ2-5	.	CASSDTTGGDQETQYF	TGTGCCAGCAGCGACACGACAGGGGGGGACCAAGAGACCCAGTACTTC
TRBD2	TRBV2	TRBJ2-5	.	CASRPGLAGRGETQYF	TGTGCCAGCAGACCCGGACTAGCGGGGAGGGGGGAGACCCAGTACTTC
TRBD1	TRBV29-1	TRBJ2-5	.	CSVRGQDETQYF	TGCAGCGTTCGGGGACAGGACGAGACCCAGTACTTC
.	TRBV14	TRBJ1-2	.	CASSPGSNYGYTF	TGTGCCAGCAGCCCGGGGTCTAACTATGGCTACACCTTC
.	TRBV4-1	TRBJ1-1	.	CASSPQPGQPNTEAFF	TGCGCCAGCAGCCCCCAACCGGGACAACCGAACACTGAAGCTTTCTTT
TRBD1	TRBV27	TRBJ1-6	.	CASSFSRGVTSYNSPLHF	TGTGCCAGCAGTTTCTCCAGGGGGGTTACCTCCTATAATTCACCCCTCCACTTT
TRBD2	TRBV9	TRBJ2-5	.	CASSVGASGGGQETQYF	TGTGCCAGCAGCGTGGGTGCTAGCGGGGGGGGTCAAGAGACCCAGTACTTC
.	TRBV27	TRBJ2-5	.	CASRPTPGLFQETQYF	TGTGCCAGCAGGCCCACCCCGGGACTCTTCCAAGAGACCCAGTACTTC
TRBD1	TRBV7-9	TRBJ1-2	.	CASSLVYGGGGYGYTF	TGTGCCAGCAGCTTAGTGTACGGAGGGGGCGGATATGGCTACACCTTC
.	TRBV11-2	TRBJ1-2	.	CASSLVTGDGYTF	TGTGCCAGCAGCTTAGTCACAGGAGATGGCTACACCTTC
.	TRBV11-3	TRBJ2-3	.	CASSLVPGGTQYF	TGTGCCAGCAGCTTAGTTCCTGGCGGTACGCAGTATTTT
.	TRBV19	TRBJ2-4	.	CASHSRGLENIQYF	TGTGCCAGCCACTCCAGGGGTCTCGAAAACATTCAGTACTTC
.	TRBV16	TRBJ1-6	.	CASSPPGVDSPLHF	TGTGCCAGCAGCCCACCAGGGGTGGATTCACCCCTCCACTTT
.	TRBV19	TRBJ2-1	.	CASSIAANEQFF	TGTGCCAGTAGTATAGCCGCGAATGAGCAGTTCTTC
TRBD1	TRBV4-1	TRBJ2-7	.	CASSQVKQGSYEQYF	TGCGCCAGCAGCCAAGTTAAACAGGGGTCCTACGAGCAGTACTTC
.	TRBV27	TRBJ1-6	.	CASSLSMTGYNSPLHF	TGTGCCAGCAGTTTATCGATGACAGGTTATAATTCACCCCTCCACTTT
TRBD1	TRBV27	TRBJ1-2	once	CATTDRGLRGYTF	TGTGCCACCACGGACAGGGGCTTAAGGGGCTACACCTTC
.	TRBV6-5	TRBJ2-5	.	CASSPHLYQETQYF	TGTGCCAGCAGCCCACATCTGTACCAAGAGACCCAGTACTTC
.	TRBV5-1	TRBJ1-1	.	CASSLDGRNTEAFF	TGCGCCAGCAGCTTGGACGGGAGGAACACTGAAGCTTTCTTT
.	TRBV2	TRBJ2-5	.	CASGGRRGHGQETQYF	TGTGCCAGCGGAGGGCGGCGGGGCCATGGTCAAGAGACCCAGTACTTC
.	TRBV2	TRBJ2-3	once	CASSVLNSPSTDTQYF	TGTGCCAGCAGTGTGCTAAACTCCCCTAGCACAGATACGCAGTATTTT
TRBD2	TRBV9	TRBJ2-3	.	CASSVAGGGPPDTQYF	TGTGCCAGCAGCGTAGCGGGCGGGGGGCCCCCAGATACGCAGTATTTT
TRBD1	TRBV6-5	TRBJ2-7	.	CASSYDRGPYEQYF	TGTGCCAGCAGTTACGACAGGGGACCCTACGAGCAGTACTTC
TRBD1	TRBV4-3	TRBJ1-6	.	CASSQVGTGGKTPLHF	TGCGCCAGCAGCCAAGTAGGGACAGGGGGCAAAACACCCCTCCACTTT
.	TRBV7-9	TRBJ1-2	once	CASSRLAGGYGYTF	TGTGCCAGCAGCCGTCTCGCGGGTGGCTATGGCTACACCTTC
.	TRBV4-3	TRBJ2-3	.	CASSHNHRGDTQYF	TGCGCCAGCAGCCATAACCATAGGGGAGATACGCAGTATTTT
TRBD1	TRBV7-6	TRBJ2-1	.	CASSQGDRGINEQFF	TGTGCCAGCAGCCAAGGGGACAGGGGGATCAATGAGCAGTTCTTC
.	TRBV9	TRBJ1-5	once	CASSPREGSNQPQHF	TGTGCCAGCAGCCCCCGAGAGGGAAGCAATCAGCCCCAGCATTTT
.	TRBV5-4	TRBJ2-1	.	CASSYDKSSYNEQFF	TGTGCCAGCAGCTATGATAAGAGCTCCTACAATGAGCAGTTCTTC
.	TRBV6-5	TRBJ1-1	.	CASSYSRRDPEAFF	TGTGCCAGCAGTTACAGTCGGAGGGACCCTGAAGCTTTCTTT
TRBD1	TRBV2	TRBJ1-1	.	CASSTGGTEAFF	TGTGCCAGTAGTACAGGGGGCACTGAAGCTTTCTTT
.	TRBV2	TRBJ2-2	.	CASSAALGGNPRDTGELFF	TGTGCCAGCAGTGCAGCTTTGGGGGGAAACCCTCGGGACACCGGGGAGCTGTTTTTT
TRBD2	TRBV7-7	TRBJ2-5	.	CASSLYGGVETQYF	TGTGCTAGCAGCTTATATGGGGGGGTGGAGACCCAGTACTTC
.	TRBV7-8	TRBJ1-5	.	CASSPWTDSNQPQHF	TGTGCCAGCAGCCCTTGGACAGATAGCAATCAGCCCCAGCATTTT
.	TRBV11-2	TRBJ1-1	.	CASSLSWGGLGNTEAFF	TGTGCCAGCAGCTTAAGTTGGGGGGGGCTAGGGAACACTGAAGCTTTCTTT
.	TRBV7-9	TRBJ1-5	.	CASSFWQDQPQHF	TGTGCCAGCAGCTTTTGGCAAGATCAGCCCCAGCATTTT
.	TRBV2	TRBJ1-5	.	CASSLIGLSNQPQHF	TGTGCCAGCAGTTTAATTGGACTGAGCAATCAGCCCCAGCATTTT
.	TRBV15	TRBJ1-2	.	CATSSVGGRGTYGYTF	TGTGCCACCAGCAGCGTAGGTGGCAGGGGAACCTATGGCTACACCTTC
TRBD1	TRBV5-1	TRBJ1-2	.	CASSLKGQGAGYGYTF	TGCGCCAGCAGCTTGAAGGGACAGGGGGCGGGGTATGGCTACACCTTC
TRBD2	TRBV11-3	TRBJ2-1	.	CASSTTSGGVYNEQFF	TGTGCCAGCAGCACTACTAGCGGGGGGGTTTACAATGAGCAGTTCTTC
.	TRBV5-1	TRBJ2-7	.	CASSLLDRGSYEQYF	TGCGCCAGCAGCTTGTTGGACAGAGGATCCTACGAGCAGTACTTC
.	TRBV23-1	TRBJ2-7	.	CASSPPARDLGGRRSYEQYF	TGCGCCAGCAGTCCCCCGGCCAGAGATTTGGGGGGGCGGCGGTCCTACGAGCAGTACTTC
.	TRBV6-5	TRBJ2-2	.	CASSTPRSGTGELFF	TGTGCCAGCAGTACCCCCCGTTCGGGCACCGGGGAGCTGTTTTTT
.	TRBV6-6	TRBJ1-5	.	CASTLGNQPQHF	TGTGCCAGCACCCTCGGCAATCAGCCCCAGCATTTT
TRBD1	TRBV6-8	TRBJ2-7	.	CASSYGTGEREWGQYF	TGTGCCAGCAGCTACGGGACAGGGGAGAGGGAATGGGGGCAGTACTTC
.	TRBV7-6	TRBJ2-5	once	CASSLALVRAPAETQYF	TGTGCCAGCAGCTTAGCGCTAGTGCGGGCCCCGGCAGAGACCCAGTACTTC
TRBD2	TRBV29-1	TRBJ2-3	.	CSLRLAGGPGADTQYF	TGCAGCTTACGACTAGCGGGGGGGCCAGGTGCAGATACGCAGTATTTT